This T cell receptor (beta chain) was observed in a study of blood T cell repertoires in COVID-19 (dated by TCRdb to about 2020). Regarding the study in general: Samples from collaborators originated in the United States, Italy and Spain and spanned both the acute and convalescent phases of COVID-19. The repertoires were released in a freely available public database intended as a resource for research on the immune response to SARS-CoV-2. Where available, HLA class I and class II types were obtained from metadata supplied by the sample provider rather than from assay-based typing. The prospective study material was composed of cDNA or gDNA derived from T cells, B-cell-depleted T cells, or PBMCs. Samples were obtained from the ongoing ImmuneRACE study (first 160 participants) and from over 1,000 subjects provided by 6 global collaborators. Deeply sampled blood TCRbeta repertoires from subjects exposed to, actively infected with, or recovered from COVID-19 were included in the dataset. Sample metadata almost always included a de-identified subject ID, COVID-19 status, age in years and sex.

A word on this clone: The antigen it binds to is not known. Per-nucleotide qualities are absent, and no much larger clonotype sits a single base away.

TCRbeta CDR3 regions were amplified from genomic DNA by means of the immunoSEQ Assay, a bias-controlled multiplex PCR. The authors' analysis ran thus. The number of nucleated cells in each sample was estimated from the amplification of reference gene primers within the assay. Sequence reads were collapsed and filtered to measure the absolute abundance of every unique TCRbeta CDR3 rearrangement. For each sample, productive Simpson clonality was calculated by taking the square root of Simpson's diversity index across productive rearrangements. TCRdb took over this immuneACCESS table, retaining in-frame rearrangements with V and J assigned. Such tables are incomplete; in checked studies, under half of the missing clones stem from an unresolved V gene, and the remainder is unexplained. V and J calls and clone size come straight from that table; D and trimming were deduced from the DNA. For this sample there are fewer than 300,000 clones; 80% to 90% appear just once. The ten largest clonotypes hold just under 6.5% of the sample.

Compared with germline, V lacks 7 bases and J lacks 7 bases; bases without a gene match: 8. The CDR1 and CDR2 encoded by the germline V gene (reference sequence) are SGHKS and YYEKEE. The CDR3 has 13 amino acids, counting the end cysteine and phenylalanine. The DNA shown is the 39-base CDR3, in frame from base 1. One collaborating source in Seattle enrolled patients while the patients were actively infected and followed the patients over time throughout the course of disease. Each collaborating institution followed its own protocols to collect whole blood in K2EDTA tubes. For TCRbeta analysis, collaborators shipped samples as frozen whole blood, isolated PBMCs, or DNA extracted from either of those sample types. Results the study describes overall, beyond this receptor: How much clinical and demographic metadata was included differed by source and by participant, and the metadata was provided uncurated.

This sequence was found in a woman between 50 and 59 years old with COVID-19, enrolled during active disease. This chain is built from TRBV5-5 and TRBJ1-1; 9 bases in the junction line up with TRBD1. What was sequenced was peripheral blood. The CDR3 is CASLVTGGFEAFF. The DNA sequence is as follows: TGTGCCAGCCTAGTGACAGGGGGGTTTGAAGCTTTCTTT. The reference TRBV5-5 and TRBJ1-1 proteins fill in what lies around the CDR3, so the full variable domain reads DAGVTQSPTHLIKTRGQQVTLRCSPISGHKSVSWYQQVLGQGPQFIFQYYEKEERGRGNFPDRFSARQFPNYSSELNVNALLLGDSALYLCASLVTGGFEAFFGQGTRLTVV.